This TCR beta chain is drawn from a study of blood T cell repertoires in COVID-19. In the original workflow: Quantification of nucleated cells was approximated via reference gene primer amplification. The protocol was immunoSEQ multiplex PCR, while the TCRdb copy is restricted to in-frame clones and leaves out a portion. The V and J calls and clone size are taken from that table; D and trimming were inferred from the DNA. This repertoire shows 70,000 or so clones, about 80% found once; its top ten account for around 20%. CDR3 length equals 13 residues. V was pared by 1 base and J by 8 bases, with 10 bases between. Per germline, CDR1 SGHRS and CDR2 YFSETQ.

The chain links TRBV5-1 to TRBJ1-3; a possible D gene is TRBD1 (6 bases). The sequence was obtained from a human donor in a cohort sampled during active COVID-19. The sequenced material came from peripheral blood. The CDR3 loop reads CASSLRGGDTIYF. For the CDR3, the DNA is TGCGCCAGCAGCTTGAGAGGGGGGGACACCATATATTTT.